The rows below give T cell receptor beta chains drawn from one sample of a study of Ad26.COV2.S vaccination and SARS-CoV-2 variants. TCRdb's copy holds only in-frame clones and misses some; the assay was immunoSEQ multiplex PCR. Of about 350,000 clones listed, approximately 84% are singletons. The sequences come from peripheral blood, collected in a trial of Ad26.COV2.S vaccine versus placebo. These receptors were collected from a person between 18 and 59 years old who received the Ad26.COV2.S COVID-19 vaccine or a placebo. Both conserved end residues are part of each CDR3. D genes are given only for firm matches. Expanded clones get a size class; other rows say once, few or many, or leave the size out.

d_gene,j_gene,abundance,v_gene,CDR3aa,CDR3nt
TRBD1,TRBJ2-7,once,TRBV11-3,CASSLSGGYEQYF,TGTGCCAGCAGCCTATCAGGGGGCTACGAGCAGTACTTC
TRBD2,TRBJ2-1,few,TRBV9,CASSTRTSGRDEQFF,TGTGCCAGCAGCACACGGACTAGCGGGAGGGATGAGCAGTTCTTC
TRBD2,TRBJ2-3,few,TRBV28,CASSSPQAGVEGDTQYF,TGTGCCAGCAGCTCCCCGCAAGCGGGAGTGGAGGGGGATACGCAGTATTTT
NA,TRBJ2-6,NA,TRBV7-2,CASSLLATGANVLTF,TGTGCCAGCAGCTTACTAGCTACTGGGGCCAACGTCCTGACTTTC
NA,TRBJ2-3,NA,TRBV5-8,CASSTGPADTQYF,TGTGCCAGCAGCACAGGACCCGCAGATACGCAGTATTTT
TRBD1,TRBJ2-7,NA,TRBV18,CASSPPLGTVGLNEQYF,TGTGCCAGCTCACCACCCCTCGGGACAGTGGGATTGAACGAGCAGTACTTC
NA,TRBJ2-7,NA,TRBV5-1,CASSLAPGGPSYEQYF,TGCGCCAGCAGCTTGGCTCCTGGGGGGCCGTCCTACGAGCAGTACTTC
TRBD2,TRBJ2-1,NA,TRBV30,CAWRSELAAMDEQFF,TGTGCCTGGAGATCGGAACTAGCGGCCATGGATGAGCAGTTCTTC
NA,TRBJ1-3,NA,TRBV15,CATSRDTITGNTIYF,TGTGCCACCAGCAGAGATACAATTACTGGAAACACCATATATTTT
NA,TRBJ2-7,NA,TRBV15,CATSRLEGWEQYF,TGTGCCACCAGTAGATTAGAGGGTTGGGAGCAGTACTTC
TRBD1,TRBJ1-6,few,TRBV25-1,CASSEGTAYNSPLHF,TGTGCCAGCAGTGAAGGGACAGCTTATAATTCACCCCTCCACTTT
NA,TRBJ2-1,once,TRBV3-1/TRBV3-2,CASSQEDRVVYNEQFF,TGTGCCAGCAGCCAAGAGGACCGAGTAGTTTACAATGAGCAGTTCTTC
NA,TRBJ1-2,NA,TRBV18,CASSPMGQDYGYTF,TGTGCCAGCTCACCAATGGGGCAGGACTATGGCTACACCTTC
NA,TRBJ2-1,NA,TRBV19,CASRRGAGEQFF,TGTGCCAGTAGGAGGGGAGCTGGTGAGCAGTTCTTC
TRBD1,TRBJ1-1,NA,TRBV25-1,CASRSTGVDTEAFF,TGTGCCAGCCGATCGACAGGGGTAGACACTGAAGCTTTCTTT